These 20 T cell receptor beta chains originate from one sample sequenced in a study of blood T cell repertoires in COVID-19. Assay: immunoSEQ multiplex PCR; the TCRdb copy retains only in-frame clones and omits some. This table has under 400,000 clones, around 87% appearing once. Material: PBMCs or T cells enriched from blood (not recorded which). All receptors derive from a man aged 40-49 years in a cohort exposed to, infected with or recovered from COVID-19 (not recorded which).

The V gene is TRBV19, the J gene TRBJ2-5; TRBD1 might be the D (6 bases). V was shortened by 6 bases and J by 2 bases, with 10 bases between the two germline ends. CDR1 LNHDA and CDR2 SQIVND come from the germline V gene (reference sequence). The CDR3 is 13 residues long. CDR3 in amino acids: CASRGAVQETQYF. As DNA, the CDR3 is TGTGCCAGTAGGGGGGCAGTTCAAGAGACCCAGTACTTC.

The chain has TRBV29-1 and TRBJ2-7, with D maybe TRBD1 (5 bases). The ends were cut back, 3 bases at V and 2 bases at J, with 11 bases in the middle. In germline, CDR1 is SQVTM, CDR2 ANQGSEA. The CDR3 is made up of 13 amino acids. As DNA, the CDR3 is TGCAGCGTTGATACAGGATTAGCCTACGAGCAGTACTTC. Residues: CSVDTGLAYEQYF.

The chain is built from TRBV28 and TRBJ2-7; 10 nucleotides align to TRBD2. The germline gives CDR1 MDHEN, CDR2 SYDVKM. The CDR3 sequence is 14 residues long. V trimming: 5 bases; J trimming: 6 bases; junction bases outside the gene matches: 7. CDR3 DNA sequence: TGTGCCAGCAGTACAACTAGCGGGAATGGCGAGCAGTACTTC. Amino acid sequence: CASSTTSGNGEQYF. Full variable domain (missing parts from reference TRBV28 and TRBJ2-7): DVKVTQSSRYLVKRTGEKVFLECVQDMDHENMFWYRQDPGLGLRLIYFSYDVKMKEKGDIPEGYSVSREKKERFSLILESASTNQTSMYLCASSTTSGNGEQYFGPGTRLTVT.

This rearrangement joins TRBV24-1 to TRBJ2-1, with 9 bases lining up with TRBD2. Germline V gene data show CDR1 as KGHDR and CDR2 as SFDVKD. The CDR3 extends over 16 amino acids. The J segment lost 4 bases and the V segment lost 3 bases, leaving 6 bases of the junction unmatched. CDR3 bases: TGTGCCACCAGTGATCCCGGGACTAGCTTTTACAATGAGCAGTTCTTC. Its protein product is CATSDPGTSFYNEQFF.

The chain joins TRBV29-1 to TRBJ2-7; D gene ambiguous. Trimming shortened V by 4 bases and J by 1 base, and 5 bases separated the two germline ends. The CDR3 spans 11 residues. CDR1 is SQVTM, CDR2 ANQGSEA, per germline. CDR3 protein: CSVVESYEQYF. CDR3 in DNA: TGCAGCGTTGTCGAGTCCTACGAGCAGTACTTC.

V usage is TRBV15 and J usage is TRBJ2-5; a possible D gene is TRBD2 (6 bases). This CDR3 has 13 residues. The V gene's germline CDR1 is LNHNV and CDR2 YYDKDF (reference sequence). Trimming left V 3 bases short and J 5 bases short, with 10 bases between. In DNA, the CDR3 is TGTGCCACCAGCAGGCGGGGTGAGGAGACCCAGTACTTC. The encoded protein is CATSRRGEETQYF.

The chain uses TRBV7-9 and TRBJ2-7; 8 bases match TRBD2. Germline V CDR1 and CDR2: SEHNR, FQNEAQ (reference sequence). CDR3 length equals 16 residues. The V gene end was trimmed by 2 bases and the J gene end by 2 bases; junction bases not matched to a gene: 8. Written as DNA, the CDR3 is TGTGCCAGCAGCTTATCAAAAGCGGGGGCGCCCTACGAGCAGTACTTC. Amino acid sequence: CASSLSKAGAPYEQYF.

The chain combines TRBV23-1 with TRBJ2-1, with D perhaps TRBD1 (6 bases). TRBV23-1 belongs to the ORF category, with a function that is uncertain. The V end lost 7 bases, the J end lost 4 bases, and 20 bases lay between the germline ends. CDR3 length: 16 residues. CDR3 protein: CASINDQGTGYNEQFF. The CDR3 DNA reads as TGCGCCAGCATCAACGACCAGGGGACGGGATACAATGAGCAGTTCTTC.

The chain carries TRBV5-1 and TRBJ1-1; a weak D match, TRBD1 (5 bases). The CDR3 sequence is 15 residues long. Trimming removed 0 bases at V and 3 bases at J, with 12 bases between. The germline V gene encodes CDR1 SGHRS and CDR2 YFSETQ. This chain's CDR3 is CASSLEAGIDTEAFF. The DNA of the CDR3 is TGCGCCAGCAGCTTGGAGGCAGGGATAGACACTGAAGCTTTCTTT.

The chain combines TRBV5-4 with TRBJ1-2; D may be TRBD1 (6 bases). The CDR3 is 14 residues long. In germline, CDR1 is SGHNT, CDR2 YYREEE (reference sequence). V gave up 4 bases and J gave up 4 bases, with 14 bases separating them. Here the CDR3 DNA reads TGTGCCAGCAGCCATTACGACAGGTCCTATGGCTACACCTTC. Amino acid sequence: CASSHYDRSYGYTF.

Here the CDR3 reads CASSRAGQSLYEQYF. The CDR3 DNA sequence: TGTGCCAGCTCACGCGCGGGACAGAGTCTCTACGAGCAGTACTTC. The chain links TRBV18 to TRBJ2-7, with D tentatively TRBD1 (7 bases). Per germline, CDR1 KGHSH and CDR2 LQKENI. This CDR3 has 15 amino acids. Trimming removed 4 bases at V and 3 bases at J, with 16 bases between.

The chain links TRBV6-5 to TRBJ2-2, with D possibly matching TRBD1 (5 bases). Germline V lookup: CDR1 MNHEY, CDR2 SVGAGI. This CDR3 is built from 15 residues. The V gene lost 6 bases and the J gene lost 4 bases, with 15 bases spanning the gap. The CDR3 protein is CASRTPGLGTGELFF. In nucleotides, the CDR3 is TGTGCCAGCAGGACACCAGGGCTCGGCACCGGGGAGCTGTTTTTT.

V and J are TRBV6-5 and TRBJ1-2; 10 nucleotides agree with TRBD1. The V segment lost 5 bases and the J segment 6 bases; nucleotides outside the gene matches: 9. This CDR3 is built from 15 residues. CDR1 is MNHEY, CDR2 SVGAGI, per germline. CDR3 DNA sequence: TGTGCCAGCAGTACCCAGGGACAGGGGATTGATGGCTACACCTTC. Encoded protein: CASSTQGQGIDGYTF.

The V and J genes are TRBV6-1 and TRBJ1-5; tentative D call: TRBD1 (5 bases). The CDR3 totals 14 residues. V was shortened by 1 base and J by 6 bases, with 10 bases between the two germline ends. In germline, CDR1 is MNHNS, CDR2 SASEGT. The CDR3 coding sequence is TGTGCCAGCAGTGAAGGAACCAGGGCTCAGCCCCAGCATTTT. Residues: CASSEGTRAQPQHF.

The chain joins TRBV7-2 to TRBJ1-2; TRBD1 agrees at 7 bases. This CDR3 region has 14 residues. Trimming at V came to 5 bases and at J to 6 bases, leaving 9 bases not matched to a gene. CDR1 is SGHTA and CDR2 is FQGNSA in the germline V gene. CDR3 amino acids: CASSLGQKVNGYTF. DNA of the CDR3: TGTGCCAGCAGCCTGGGACAGAAAGTCAATGGCTACACCTTC.

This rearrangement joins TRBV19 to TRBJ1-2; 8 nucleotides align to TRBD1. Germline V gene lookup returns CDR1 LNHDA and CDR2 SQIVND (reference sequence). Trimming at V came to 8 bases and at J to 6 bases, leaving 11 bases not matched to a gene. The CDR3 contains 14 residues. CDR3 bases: TGTGCCAGTTTTGACGGACAGGGACCTCATGGCTACACCTTC. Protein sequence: CASFDGQGPHGYTF. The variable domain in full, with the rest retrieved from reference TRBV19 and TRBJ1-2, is DGGITQSPKYLFRKEGQNVTLSCEQNLNHDAMYWYRQDPGQGLRLIYYSQIVNDFQKGDIAEGYSVSREKKESFPLTVTSAQKNPTAFYLCASFDGQGPHGYTFGSGTRLTVV.

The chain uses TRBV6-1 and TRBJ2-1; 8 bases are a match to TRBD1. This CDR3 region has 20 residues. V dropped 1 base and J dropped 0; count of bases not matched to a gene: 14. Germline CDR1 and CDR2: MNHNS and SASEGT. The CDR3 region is CASSEDRGTTRQSSYNEQFF. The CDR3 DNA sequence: TGTGCCAGCAGTGAAGACAGGGGGACGACTCGACAAAGCTCCTACAATGAGCAGTTCTTC.

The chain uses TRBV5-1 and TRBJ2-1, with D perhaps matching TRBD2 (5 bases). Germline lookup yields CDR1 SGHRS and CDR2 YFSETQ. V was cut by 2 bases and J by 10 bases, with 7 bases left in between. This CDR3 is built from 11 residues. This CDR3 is CASSLQREQFF. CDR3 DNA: TGCGCCAGCAGCTTACAGCGGGAGCAGTTCTTC.

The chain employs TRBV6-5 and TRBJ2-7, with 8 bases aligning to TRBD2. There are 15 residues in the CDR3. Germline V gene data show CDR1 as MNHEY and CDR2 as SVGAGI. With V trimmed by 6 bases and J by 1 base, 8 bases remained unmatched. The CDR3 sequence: CASRSREGPSYEQYF. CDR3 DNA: TGTGCCAGCAGGTCACGGGAGGGCCCATCCTACGAGCAGTACTTC.

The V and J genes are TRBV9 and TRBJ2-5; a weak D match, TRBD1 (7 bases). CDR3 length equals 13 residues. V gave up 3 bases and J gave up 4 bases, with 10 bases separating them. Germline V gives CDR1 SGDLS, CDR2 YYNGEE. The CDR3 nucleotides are TGTGCCAGCAGCGCAGGGGGGAGAGAGACCCAGTACTTC. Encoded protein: CASSAGGRETQYF.